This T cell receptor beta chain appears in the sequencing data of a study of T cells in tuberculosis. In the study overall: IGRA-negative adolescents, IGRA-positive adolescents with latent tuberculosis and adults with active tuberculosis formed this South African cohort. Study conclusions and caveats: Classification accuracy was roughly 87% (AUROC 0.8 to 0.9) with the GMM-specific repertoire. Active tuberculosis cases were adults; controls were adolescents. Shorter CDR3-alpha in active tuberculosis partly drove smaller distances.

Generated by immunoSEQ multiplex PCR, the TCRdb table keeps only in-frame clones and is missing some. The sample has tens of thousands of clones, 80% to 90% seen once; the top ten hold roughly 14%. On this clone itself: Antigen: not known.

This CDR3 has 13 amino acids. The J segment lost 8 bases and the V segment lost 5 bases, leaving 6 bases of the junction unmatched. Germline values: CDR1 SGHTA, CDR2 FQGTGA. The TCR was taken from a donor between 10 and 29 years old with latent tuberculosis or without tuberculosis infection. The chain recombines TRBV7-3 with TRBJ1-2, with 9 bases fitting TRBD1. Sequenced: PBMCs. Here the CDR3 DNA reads TGTGCCAGCAGCAGGACAGGGGAACGGGGCTACACCTTC. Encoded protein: CASSRTGERGYTF.